Here is one T cell receptor beta chain with its context. This CDR3 comprises 14 residues. Germline V lookup: CDR1 MDHEN, CDR2 SYDVKM. Unmatched junction bases numbered 8, after V lost 10 bases and J lost 4 bases. This record comes from a study of control samples from healthy donors and cancer patients. The data were produced by immunoSEQ multiplex PCR, yet TCRdb's version contains in-frame clones alone and is incomplete. The sample consists of over 150,000 clones, roughly 91% of them appearing once. Material: blood. This chain connects TRBV28 to TRBJ1-5; 9 nucleotides agree with TRBD1. The sequence was collected from a man younger than 35 in good health. The CDR3 spells CATKRDRVNQPQHF. The CDR3 DNA reads as TGTGCCACCAAGCGGGACAGGGTAAATCAGCCCCAGCATTTT. Based on the CDR3 plus reference TRBV28 and TRBJ1-5, the full variable domain is DVKVTQSSRYLVKRTGEKVFLECVQDMDHENMFWYRQDPGLGLRLIYFSYDVKMKEKGDIPEGYSVSREKKERFSLILESASTNQTSMYLCATKRDRVNQPQHFGDGTRLSIL.